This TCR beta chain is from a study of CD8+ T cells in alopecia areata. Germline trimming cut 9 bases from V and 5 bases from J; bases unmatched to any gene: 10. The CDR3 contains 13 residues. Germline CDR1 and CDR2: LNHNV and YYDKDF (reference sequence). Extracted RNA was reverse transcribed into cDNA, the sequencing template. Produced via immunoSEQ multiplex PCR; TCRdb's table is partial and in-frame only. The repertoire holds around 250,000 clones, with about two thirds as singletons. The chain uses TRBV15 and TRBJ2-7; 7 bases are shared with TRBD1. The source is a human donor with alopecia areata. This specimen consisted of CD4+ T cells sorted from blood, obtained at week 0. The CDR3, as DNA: TGTGCCACTAAGACAGGGTCAGGCGACGAGCAGTACTTC. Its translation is CATKTGSGDEQYF.